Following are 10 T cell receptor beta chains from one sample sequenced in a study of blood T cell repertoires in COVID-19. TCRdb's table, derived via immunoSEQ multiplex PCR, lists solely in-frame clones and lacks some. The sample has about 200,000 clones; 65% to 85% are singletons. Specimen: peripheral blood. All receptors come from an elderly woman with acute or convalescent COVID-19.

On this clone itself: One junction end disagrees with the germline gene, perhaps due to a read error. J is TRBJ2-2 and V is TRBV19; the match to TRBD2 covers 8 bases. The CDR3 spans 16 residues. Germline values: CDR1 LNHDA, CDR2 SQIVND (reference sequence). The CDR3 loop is CASSIGDCGRPRGAVF. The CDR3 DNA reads TGTGCCAGTAGTATTGGGGATTGCGGGAGGCCCCGGGGAGCTGTTTTT.

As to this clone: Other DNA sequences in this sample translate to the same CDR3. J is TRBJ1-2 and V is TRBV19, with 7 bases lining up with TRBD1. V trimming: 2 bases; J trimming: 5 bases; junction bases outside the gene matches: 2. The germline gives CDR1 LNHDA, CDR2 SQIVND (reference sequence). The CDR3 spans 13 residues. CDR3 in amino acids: CASSITGDYGYTF. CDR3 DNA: TGTGCCAGTAGTATAACAGGGGATTATGGCTACACCTTC.

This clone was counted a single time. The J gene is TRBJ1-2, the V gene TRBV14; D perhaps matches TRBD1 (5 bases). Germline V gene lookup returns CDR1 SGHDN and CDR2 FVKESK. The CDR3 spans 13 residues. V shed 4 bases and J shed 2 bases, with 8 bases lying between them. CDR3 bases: TGTGCCAGCAGCCGGGGGGGGAACTATGGCTACACCTTC. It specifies CASSRGGNYGYTF.

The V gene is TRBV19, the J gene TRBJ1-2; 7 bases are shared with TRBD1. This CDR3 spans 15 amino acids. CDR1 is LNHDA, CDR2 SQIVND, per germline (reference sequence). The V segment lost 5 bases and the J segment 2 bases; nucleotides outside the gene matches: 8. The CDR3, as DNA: TGTGCCAGTAGTGTGCCGGGACAGATAAACTATGGCTACACCTTC. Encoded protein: CASSVPGQINYGYTF. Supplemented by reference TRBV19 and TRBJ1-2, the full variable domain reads DGGITQSPKYLFRKEGQNVTLSCEQNLNHDAMYWYRQDPGQGLRLIYYSQIVNDFQKGDIAEGYSVSREKKESFPLTVTSAQKNPTAFYLCASSVPGQINYGYTFGSGTRLTVV.

CDR3 protein: CASSIGQGAVYGYTF. The CDR3 DNA sequence: TGTGCCAGCAGCATAGGACAGGGGGCGGTCTATGGCTACACCTTC. The chain joins TRBV5-6 to TRBJ1-2; 11 bases map to TRBD1. The CDR3 length is 15 residues. The trim removed 4 bases at V and 4 bases at J, leaving 6 bases unmatched. CDR1 and CDR2 from the germline V gene are SGHDT and YYEEEE.

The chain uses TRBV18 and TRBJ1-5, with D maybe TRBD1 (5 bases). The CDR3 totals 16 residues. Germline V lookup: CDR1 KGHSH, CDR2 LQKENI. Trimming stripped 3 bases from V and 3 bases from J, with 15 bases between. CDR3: CASSPGGRDTNQPQHF. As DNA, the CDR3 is TGTGCCAGCTCACCTGGGGGGAGGGATACCAATCAGCCCCAGCATTTT. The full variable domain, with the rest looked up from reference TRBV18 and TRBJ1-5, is NAGVMQNPRHLVRRRGQEARLRCSPMKGHSHVYWYRQLPEEGLKFMVYLQKENIIDESGMPKERFSAEFPKEGPSILRIQQVVRGDSAAYFCASSPGGRDTNQPQHFGDGTRLSIL.

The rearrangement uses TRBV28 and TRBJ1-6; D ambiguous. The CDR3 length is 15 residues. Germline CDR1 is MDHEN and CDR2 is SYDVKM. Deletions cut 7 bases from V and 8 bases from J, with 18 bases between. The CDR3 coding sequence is TGTGCCAGCACCCTCCTCCCGAAACGGGATTCACCCCTCCACTTT. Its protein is CASTLLPKRDSPLHF.

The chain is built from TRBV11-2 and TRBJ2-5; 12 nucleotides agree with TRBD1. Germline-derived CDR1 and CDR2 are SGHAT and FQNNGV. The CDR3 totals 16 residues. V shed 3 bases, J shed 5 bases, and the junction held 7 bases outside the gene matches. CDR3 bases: TGTGCCAGCAGCTTTGAAGGGACAGGGGGCGACGAGACCCAGTACTTC. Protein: CASSFEGTGGDETQYF.

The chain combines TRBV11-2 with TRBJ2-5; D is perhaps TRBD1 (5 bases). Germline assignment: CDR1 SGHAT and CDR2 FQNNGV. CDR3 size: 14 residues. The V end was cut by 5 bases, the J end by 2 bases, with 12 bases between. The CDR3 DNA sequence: TGTGCCAGCAGCCCTGGGGCGAGACAAGAGACCCAGTACTTC. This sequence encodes CASSPGARQETQYF.

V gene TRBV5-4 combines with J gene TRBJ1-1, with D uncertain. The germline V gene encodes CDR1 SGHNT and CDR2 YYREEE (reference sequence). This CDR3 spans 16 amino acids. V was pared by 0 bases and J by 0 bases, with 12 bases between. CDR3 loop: CASSLGLIGMNTEAFF. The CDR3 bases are TGTGCCAGCAGCTTGGGCCTCATCGGTATGAACACTGAAGCTTTCTTT.